This T cell receptor (beta chain) was sequenced in a study of cytomegalovirus exposure and HLA in healthy donors. Use of 60 Vbeta and 13 Jbeta primers characterized the PCR. Clones were read by immunoSEQ multiplex PCR, and TCRdb kept only the in-frame ones, dropping some. Of under 150,000 clones listed, about four fifths are singletons. The CDR3 loop spans 17 amino acids. J was trimmed by 6 bases and V by 2 bases; bases with no gene match: 15. Looked up from germline, CDR1 is SGHTS and CDR2 is YDEGEE. This clone was seen only once. Its target is not known. Whole-study results and caveats: With further analysis later on, most CMV-associated TCR beta chains appeared HLA-restricted. Confirmation in vitro established that a few CMV-associated chains were specific for CMV antigens.

This chain joins TRBV5-8 and TRBJ2-3; TRBD2 matches 7 bases. The receptor comes from a young man in good health and CMV-seronegative. Material: PBMCs. CDR3 nucleotides: TGTGCCAGCAGCTTAGGTGATTCTGGCGGGAGCCGGGATACGCAGTATTTT. It encodes CASSLGDSGGSRDTQYF.